The 18 T cell receptor beta chains below come from one sample, sequenced in a study of T cells in Graves' hyperthyroidism and ophthalmopathy. TCR beta CDR3 sequences were amplified from RNA transcripts. TCR CDR3 underwent first-round RT-PCR with the HTBI primer set. TCRdb analysed the multiplex PCR reads with MiXCR anew, one entry per CDR3 protein. The sample includes about 380,000 distinct CDR3 sequences, more than 11% seen only once; the top ten take 11%. The sample taken for sequencing was blood. The receptors shown here come from a woman in her sixties or seventies with Graves' hyperthyroidism.

This clonotype was counted ten times or more. This sequence joins TRBV27 and TRBJ2-5; a possible D gene is TRBD2 (5 bases). CDR3 length equals 13 residues. Germline CDR1 is MNHEY and CDR2 is SMNVEV (reference sequence). Trimming took off 2 bases at V and 4 bases at J, with 8 bases between the two ends. The CDR3 DNA follows: TGTGCCAGCAGTTTAAGGGCGGGAGAGACCCAGTACTTC. Its translation is CASSLRAGETQYF.

This clonotype was observed many times. The chain joins TRBV2 to TRBJ2-3; perhaps TRBD1 as D (6 bases). Per the germline V gene, CDR1 is SNHLY and CDR2 is FYNNEI. The CDR3 sequence is 13 residues long. Trimming cost V 4 bases and J 6 bases, with 11 bases left between them. The CDR3 is CASSGQGLDTQYF. CDR3 nucleotides: TGTGCCAGCAGTGGGCAGGGGCTGGATACGCAGTATTTT.

A word on this clonotype: This sequence may be a read error, since a much larger clone differs from it by one base. The chain uses TRBV5-1 and TRBJ2-1; 7 nucleotides agree with TRBD2. This CDR3 region has 14 residues. Per germline, CDR1 SGHRS and CDR2 YFSETQ. J was trimmed by 5 bases and V by 4 bases; bases with no gene match: 6. CDR3 sequence (DNA): TGCGCCAGCAGCGCCGGGACTACCCACAATGAGCAGTTCTTC. Translating it yields CASSAGTTHNEQFF.

The chain combines TRBV12-3 or TRBV12-4 with TRBJ2-7; TRBD1 matches 9 bases. This CDR3 region has 16 residues. V dropped 6 bases and J dropped 4; count of bases not matched to a gene: 13. The CDR3 spells CASSQNPGQGTYEQYF. The CDR3 region has the DNA TGTGCCAGCAGCCAAAACCCGGGACAGGGCACTTACGAGCAGTACTTC.

The genes are TRBV7-8 and TRBJ2-1; D gene unclear. The germline CDR1 and CDR2 sequences are SGHVS and FQNEAQ. V was cut by 1 base and J by 0 bases, with 10 bases left in between. This CDR3 has 16 amino acids. CDR3 region: CASSLEALVSYNEQFF. CDR3 coding DNA: TGTGCCAGCAGCTTAGAAGCCTTAGTCTCCTACAATGAGCAGTTCTTC.

This clonotype was seen ten or more times. The gene calls are TRBV12-3 or TRBV12-4 and TRBJ2-7; weak D call: TRBD2 (6 bases). Trimming left V 5 bases short and J 3 bases short, with 14 bases between. The CDR3 consists of 14 residues. The CDR3 nucleotides are TGTGCCAGCAGTGCCGGGACGGGGGTCTACGAGCAGTACTTC. Encoded protein: CASSAGTGVYEQYF.

In its sample, this clonotype was seen many times. The chain carries TRBV19 and TRBJ2-5, with D unresolved. Germline CDR1 reads LNHDA; CDR2 reads SQIVND (reference sequence). The CDR3 loop spans 13 amino acids. V was cut by 3 bases and J by 5 bases, with 10 bases left in between. For the CDR3, the DNA is TGTGCCAGTAGTATCTTCCAGACGGAGACCCAGTACTTC. It codes for CASSIFQTETQYF. Using reference TRBV19 and TRBJ2-5 for the parts outside the CDR3, the full variable domain is DGGITQSPKYLFRKEGQNVTLSCEQNLNHDAMYWYRQDPGQGLRLIYYSQIVNDFQKGDIAEGYSVSREKKESFPLTVTSAQKNPTAFYLCASSIFQTETQYFGPGTRLLVL.

This clonotype occurred many times. The chain carries TRBV27 and TRBJ1-1; D is possibly TRBD1 (6 bases). Between the trimmed V and J ends, which lost 5 bases and 11 bases, there was a span of 18 bases. CDR1 is MNHEY and CDR2 is SMNVEV in the germline V gene (reference sequence). This CDR3 has 13 residues. CDR3 in DNA: TGTGCCAGCAGTAAAATGTGGGACACGGTGGCTTTCTTT. It yields the protein CASSKMWDTVAFF.

This clonotype has at least ten counts. The chain carries TRBV15 and TRBJ1-1, with unresolved D. Per germline, CDR1 LNHNV and CDR2 YYDKDF (reference sequence). This CDR3 has 14 amino acids. V was cut by 4 bases and J by 1 base, with 10 bases left in between. The CDR3 DNA follows: TGTGCCACCAGCATCGGAGGACGGAACACTGAAGCTTTCTTT. Protein product: CATSIGGRNTEAFF.

CDR3 protein: CASAGLLGLGELFF. CDR3 nucleotides: TGTGCCAGCGCCGGCCTACTGGGACTCGGGGAGCTGTTTTTT. The chain couples TRBV9 to TRBJ2-2; D is possibly TRBD2 (6 bases). V was pared by 7 bases and J by 7 bases, with 17 bases between. From germline, CDR1 is SGDLS and CDR2 YYNGEE. The CDR3 consists of 14 residues.

This clonotype was seen ten or more times. The CDR3: CASSRRAPDTQYF. The CDR3 coding sequence is TGTGCCAGCAGCCGCAGGGCACCAGATACGCAGTATTTT. V usage is TRBV11-2 and J usage is TRBJ2-3, with D possibly TRBD1 on 5 matching bases. CDR3 length: 13 amino acids. Germline V lookup: CDR1 SGHAT, CDR2 FQNNGV. Trimming cost V 5 bases and J 4 bases, with 10 bases left between them.

Many counts were recorded for this clonotype. V gene TRBV28 combines with J gene TRBJ1-4; 8 nucleotides match TRBD1. Germline V lookup: CDR1 MDHEN, CDR2 SYDVKM. V lost 8 bases and J lost 11; bases outside the gene matches: 10. There are 13 residues in the CDR3. As DNA, the CDR3 is TGTGCCAGCGGGAGGACAGGGTTGGGGAAACTGTTTTTT. This sequence encodes CASGRTGLGKLFF.

The sample holds many counts of this clonotype. The rearrangement links TRBV30 to TRBJ1-2; 7 bases map to TRBD1. The ends lost 0 bases at V and 7 bases at J; junction bases unmatched: 2. CDR1 is GTSNPN, CDR2 SVGIG, per germline (reference sequence). CDR3 length equals 12 residues. In nucleotides, the CDR3 is TGTGCCTGGAGTGTAGGGGGCGGTGGCTACACCTTC. Translation: CAWSVGGGGYTF. The full variable domain, its missing parts supplied by reference TRBV30 and TRBJ1-2, is SQTIHQWPATLVQPVGSPLSLECTVEGTSNPNLYWYRQAAGRGLQLLFYSVGIGQISSEVPQNLSASRPQDRQFILSSKKLLLSDSGFYLCAWSVGGGGYTFGSGTRLTVV.

In this sample, this clonotype turned up many times. V is TRBV6-1 and J is TRBJ2-7, with 9 bases lining up with TRBD1. Germline values: CDR1 MNHNS, CDR2 SASEGT. This CDR3 spans 13 amino acids. The V and J ends lost 11 bases and 2 bases, in that order; junction bases with no gene match: 7. The CDR3 nucleotides read TGTGCCGGATCCGGGACAGGGACCTACGAGCAGTACTTC. Encoded protein: CAGSGTGTYEQYF.

This sequence joins TRBV3-1 and TRBJ2-7; D unresolved. Between the trimmed V and J ends, which lost 1 base and 2 bases, there was a span of 12 bases. The germline CDR1 and CDR2 sequences are LGHDT and YNNKEL (reference sequence). CDR3 size: 15 residues. CDR3: CASSQAPETTYEQYF. The DNA of the CDR3 is TGTGCCAGCAGCCAAGCGCCCGAGACGACCTACGAGCAGTACTTC.

J is TRBJ2-7 and V is TRBV11-2; D is unclear. From germline, CDR1 is SGHAT and CDR2 FQNNGV. V lost 4 bases and J lost 6, with 10 bases in between. The CDR3 is 12 residues long. The CDR3 is CASSSPIAEQYF. CDR3 nucleotide sequence: TGTGCCAGCAGCTCCCCGATCGCCGAGCAGTACTTC.

In its sample, this clonotype was seen many times. The chain employs TRBV9 and TRBJ1-2; D uncertain. The germline V gene has CDR1 SGDLS and CDR2 YYNGEE. V lost 3 bases and J 2 bases, leaving 17 bases between the germline ends. This CDR3 region has 16 residues. The CDR3: CASSAYPTTENYGYTF. The CDR3 DNA reads TGTGCCAGCAGCGCTTACCCGACAACGGAAAACTATGGCTACACCTTC.

This clonotype was seen ten or more times. The rearrangement links TRBV7-3 to TRBJ2-3; 14 bases are a match to TRBD2. The CDR3 loop spans 16 amino acids. The germline gives CDR1 SGHTA, CDR2 FQGTGA. Trimming removed 5 bases from V and 3 bases from J; junction bases left unmatched: 4. This chain's CDR3 is CASSPGTSGGTDTQYF. The CDR3 DNA reads TGTGCCAGCAGCCCCGGGACTAGCGGGGGAACAGATACGCAGTATTTT.